The 26 T cell receptor beta chains in this list originate from one sample, sequenced in a study of blood T cell repertoires in COVID-19. Sequencing used immunoSEQ multiplex PCR; TCRdb keeps in-frame clones, though not all of them. In the table there are roughly 430,000 clones, over 75% of which are singletons. Sequencing used PBMCs or T cells enriched from blood (not recorded which). These receptors all come from a woman in her forties with acute COVID-19.

This clone was detected only a few times. The V gene is TRBV2, the J gene TRBJ1-3; D perhaps matches TRBD1 (5 bases). Between the trimmed V and J ends, which lost 4 bases and 1 base, there was a span of 11 bases. CDR1 and CDR2 from the germline V gene are SNHLY and FYNNEI. CDR3 length equals 15 residues. Here the CDR3 reads CASSVEGMSGNTIYF. The CDR3 nucleotides read TGTGCCAGCAGTGTGGAGGGGATGTCTGGAAACACCATATATTTT.

The chain uses TRBV7-2 and TRBJ1-4, with TRBD1 matching over 8 bases. The V segment lost 2 bases and the J segment 2 bases; nucleotides outside the gene matches: 1. Germline CDR1 reads SGHTA; CDR2 reads FQGNSA. This CDR3 region has 15 residues. The CDR3 protein is CASSLTGGTNEKLFF. The CDR3 region has the DNA TGTGCCAGCAGCTTAACAGGGGGGACTAATGAAAAACTGTTTTTT.

The J gene is TRBJ2-1, the V gene TRBV30; D unresolved. CDR1 and CDR2 from the germline V gene are GTSNPN and SVGIG (reference sequence). V lost 0 bases to trimming and J lost 8 bases, with 11 bases between them. This CDR3 region has 13 residues. CDR3 sequence (DNA): TGTGCCTGGAGTGTCGGCGGAGCTGATGAGCAGTTCTTC. It specifies CAWSVGGADEQFF.

This clone was observed a handful of times. This chain uses TRBV9 with TRBJ1-1; 8 bases are a match to TRBD1. The CDR3 is made up of 13 amino acids. V lost 0 bases and J lost 6; bases outside the gene matches: 1. Per the germline V gene, CDR1 is SGDLS and CDR2 is YYNGEE. For the CDR3, the DNA is TGTGCCAGCAGCGTAGAACAGGGGGCTGAAGCTTTCTTT. Encoded protein: CASSVEQGAEAFF.

The rearrangement uses TRBV6-6 and TRBJ1-6, with a tentative D call TRBD1 (6 bases). V dropped 10 bases and J dropped 7 bases, with 14 bases sitting between them. The CDR3 is 13 residues long. Looked up from germline, CDR1 is MNHNY and CDR2 is SVGAGI (reference sequence). As DNA, the CDR3 is TGTGCCACCCAGGGGTTAGGAAATTCACCCCTCCACTTT. This translates into CATQGLGNSPLHF.

This chain links TRBV3-1 (or the pseudogene TRBV3-2) with TRBJ1-2; 7 positions agree with TRBD1. Germline V gives CDR1 LGHDT, CDR2 YNNKEL (reference sequence). The trim removed 5 bases at V and 8 bases at J, leaving 8 bases unmatched. The CDR3 consists of 13 residues. Here the CDR3 DNA reads TGTGCCAGCAGCGCAGACAGGGTACGGGGCTACACCTTC. The encoded protein is CASSADRVRGYTF.

CDR3 amino acids: CASTTSTGGQNTGELFF. The DNA of the CDR3 is TGTGCCAGCACCACCTCCACGGGGGGCCAAAACACCGGGGAGCTGTTTTTT. This rearrangement joins TRBV2 to TRBJ2-2, with TRBD2 as a possible D gene (7 bases). The CDR3 has 17 residues. The germline V gene has CDR1 SNHLY and CDR2 FYNNEI. V gave up 7 bases and J gave up 2 bases, with 20 bases separating them.

The V call is TRBV27, the J call TRBJ1-6; D ambiguous. V was shortened by 8 bases and J by 3 bases, with 20 bases between the two germline ends. CDR1 is MNHEY and CDR2 is SMNVEV in the germline V gene (reference sequence). The CDR3 is made up of 17 amino acids. The CDR3 region has the DNA TGTGCCAGCCGTAATTGGAAGGATACGGGCTATAATTCACCCCTCCACTTT. This encodes CASRNWKDTGYNSPLHF.

The J gene is TRBJ2-1, the V gene TRBV12-3 or TRBV12-4; 10 bases are shared with TRBD1. V gave up 6 bases and J gave up 14 bases; unmatched junction bases: 4. CDR3 length: 11 amino acids. In nucleotides, the CDR3 is TGTGCCAGCAGCGACAGGGGGCGGGAGTTCTTC. Residues: CASSDRGREFF.

This clone was found many times. The chain uses TRBV24-1 and TRBJ1-5; 8 nucleotides agree with TRBD1. The CDR3 runs to 16 residues. V dropped 4 bases and J dropped 6; count of bases not matched to a gene: 10. Germline CDR1 and CDR2: KGHDR and SFDVKD. The CDR3 DNA reads as TGTGCCACCAGTGAGCAAGGGGGACAGGCGAGTCAGCCCCAGCATTTT. Its translation is CATSEQGGQASQPQHF.

The genes are TRBV5-1 and TRBJ1-1; a possible D gene is TRBD1 (6 bases). The CDR3 runs 14 residues. Germline V gene lookup returns CDR1 SGHRS and CDR2 YFSETQ. The ends were cut back, 4 bases at V and 1 base at J, with 11 bases in the middle. The CDR3: CASSVGGENTEAFF. The CDR3, as DNA: TGCGCCAGCAGCGTAGGGGGGGAGAACACTGAAGCTTTCTTT. Full variable domain (remainder filled in from reference TRBV5-1 and TRBJ1-1): KAGVTQTPRYLIKTRGQQVTLSCSPISGHRSVSWYQQTPGQGLQFLFEYFSETQRNKGNFPGRFSGRQFSNSRSEMNVSTLELGDSALYLCASSVGGENTEAFFGQGTRLTVV.

The chain combines TRBV29-1 with TRBJ1-2, with D possibly TRBD1 on 6 matching bases. This CDR3 contains 14 residues. CDR1 is SQVTM, CDR2 ANQGSEA, per germline. Trimming took off 3 bases at V and 4 bases at J, with 15 bases between the two ends. The CDR3 nucleotides are TGCAGCGTTGACACAGGGAACTTAGGCTATGGCTACACCTTC. It yields the protein CSVDTGNLGYGYTF.

The gene calls are TRBV10-2 and TRBJ2-5; 7 bases fit TRBD2. V shed 7 bases, J shed 2 bases, and the junction held 4 bases outside the gene matches. Germline V lookup: CDR1 WSHSY, CDR2 SAAADI. This CDR3 has 13 residues. Here the CDR3 reads CASKPGGQETQYF. The CDR3 DNA reads as TGCGCCAGCAAACCGGGGGGACAAGAGACCCAGTACTTC.

This chain joins TRBV6-5 and TRBJ1-1, with 9 bases that match TRBD1. In germline, CDR1 is MNHEY, CDR2 SVGAGI. V trimming: 2 bases; J trimming: 3 bases; junction bases outside the gene matches: 4. The CDR3 is 15 amino acids. The DNA of the CDR3 is TGTGCCAGCAGTTACACCAGGACAGGGGACACTGAAGCTTTCTTT. Encoded protein: CASSYTRTGDTEAFF.

This rearrangement joins TRBV7-9 to TRBJ1-2, with D tentatively TRBD1 (5 bases). The germline gives CDR1 SEHNR, CDR2 FQNEAQ (reference sequence). Trimming took 5 bases from V and 8 from J, leaving 18 bases between them. The CDR3 extends over 14 amino acids. Here the CDR3 reads CASSPDTYLYGYTF. In nucleotides, the CDR3 is TGTGCCAGCAGCCCGGACACCTACCTTTACGGCTACACCTTC.

This clone was found a few times. The genes are TRBV5-6 and TRBJ2-3; D is uncertain. Between the trimmed V and J ends, which lost 3 bases and 5 bases, there was a span of 7 bases. The length of the CDR3 is 12 residues. CDR1 is SGHDT, CDR2 YYEEEE, per germline. The CDR3 reads CASSSRRDTQYF. The CDR3 region has the DNA TGTGCCAGCAGCTCTCGGAGAGATACGCAGTATTTT.

The chain uses TRBV6-6 and TRBJ1-2, with 9 bases identical to TRBD1. V lost 6 bases to trimming and J lost 6 bases; unmatched junction nucleotides: 14. CDR3 length: 16 residues. The germline CDR1 and CDR2 sequences are MNHNY and SVGAGI (reference sequence). CDR3 loop: CASSPGETGGVDGYTF. CDR3 DNA: TGTGCCAGCAGCCCCGGTGAGACAGGGGGAGTTGATGGCTACACCTTC.

The V call is TRBV19, the J call TRBJ2-7, with 9 positions matching TRBD2. Germline-derived CDR1 and CDR2 are LNHDA and SQIVND (reference sequence). The trim removed 1 base at V and 7 bases at J, leaving 8 bases unmatched. The CDR3 is made up of 15 amino acids. In DNA form, the CDR3 reads TGTGCCAGTAGTATAGGAGCGGGGGGCCACCGGGAGCAGTACTTC. Residues: CASSIGAGGHREQYF.

This chain connects TRBV6-5 to TRBJ1-2; a weak D match, TRBD1 (6 bases). The CDR3 has 15 amino acids. V lost 2 bases and J lost 4, with 14 bases in between. Germline values: CDR1 MNHEY, CDR2 SVGAGI. The CDR3: CASSYTGLSGYGYTF. CDR3 in DNA: TGTGCCAGCAGTTACACAGGGCTCTCCGGCTATGGCTACACCTTC.

This clone is a singleton in its sample. This chain links TRBV28 with TRBJ1-1, with 7 bases lining up with TRBD1. Losses at the gene ends were 2 bases for V and 0 bases for J; bases not matched to a gene: 3. Looked up from germline, CDR1 is MDHEN and CDR2 is SYDVKM. This CDR3 has 15 amino acids. CDR3 nucleotides: TGTGCCAGCAGTTTACTGGACAGGTTGAACACTGAAGCTTTCTTT. Translation gives CASSLLDRLNTEAFF. Variable domain in full (rest from reference TRBV28 and TRBJ1-1): DVKVTQSSRYLVKRTGEKVFLECVQDMDHENMFWYRQDPGLGLRLIYFSYDVKMKEKGDIPEGYSVSREKKERFSLILESASTNQTSMYLCASSLLDRLNTEAFFGQGTRLTVV.

The rearrangement links TRBV20-1 to TRBJ2-1; D gene ambiguous. CDR1 is DFQATT, CDR2 SNEGSKA, per germline (reference sequence). Trimming removed 0 bases at V and 7 bases at J, with 4 bases between. CDR3 length: 11 amino acids. The CDR3 DNA reads TGCAGTGCTAGAGAGTCTAATGAGCAGTTCTTC. Amino acid sequence: CSARESNEQFF.

The chain employs TRBV6-5 and TRBJ2-3, with a possible D match to TRBD2 (5 bases). Germline CDR1 is MNHEY and CDR2 is SVGAGI. The germline V and J ends were trimmed by 7 bases and 4 bases, with 15 bases remaining between them. The CDR3 contains 14 residues. In nucleotides, the CDR3 is TGTGCCAGCACTCCTTCGGCGGGCGCAGATACGCAGTATTTT. This gives the protein CASTPSAGADTQYF.

This chain connects TRBV10-3 to TRBJ2-7, with 12 nucleotides matching TRBD2. The CDR3 extends over 14 amino acids. Germline loops: CDR1 ENHRY, CDR2 SYGVKD. V was clipped by 5 bases and J by 12 bases; unmatched bases: 11. Written as DNA, the CDR3 is TGTGCCATCAGTACGACTAGCGGGGGTGACGTTTGGTACTTC. This translates into CAISTTSGGDVWYF.

This chain joins TRBV19 and TRBJ1-4; D is possibly TRBD1 (6 bases). This CDR3 comprises 14 residues. Germline loops: CDR1 LNHDA, CDR2 SQIVND (reference sequence). Between the trimmed V and J ends, which lost 5 bases and 4 bases, there was a span of 11 bases. This CDR3 is CASSSTGSNEKLFF. The DNA for the CDR3 is TGTGCCAGTAGTTCTACAGGGAGTAATGAAAAACTGTTTTTT.

This clone was counted once. The CDR3 DNA is TGTGCCAGCAGTGGACACAAGGAGCAGTACTTC. Amino acids: CASSGHKEQYF. V and J are TRBV25-1 and TRBJ2-7; D is ambiguous. Trimming left V 4 bases short and J 7 bases short, with 8 bases between. CDR3 length equals 11 residues. Germline-derived CDR1 and CDR2 are MGHDK and SYGVNS.

J is TRBJ2-7 and V is TRBV11-3; TRBD1 matches 9 bases. V trimming: 3 bases; J trimming: 0 bases; junction bases outside the gene matches: 3. Germline V gene sequence: CDR1 SGHNT, CDR2 YENEEA. The CDR3 extends over 15 amino acids. CDR3 protein: CASSLATGGSYEQYF. Here the CDR3 DNA reads TGTGCCAGCAGCTTGGCGACAGGGGGCTCCTACGAGCAGTACTTC. The full variable domain, its missing parts supplied by reference TRBV11-3 and TRBJ2-7, is EAGVVQSPRYKIIEKKQPVAFWCNPISGHNTLYWYLQNLGQGPELLIRYENEEAVDDSQLPKDRFSAERLKGVDSTLKIQPAELGDSAVYLCASSLATGGSYEQYFGPGTRLTVT.